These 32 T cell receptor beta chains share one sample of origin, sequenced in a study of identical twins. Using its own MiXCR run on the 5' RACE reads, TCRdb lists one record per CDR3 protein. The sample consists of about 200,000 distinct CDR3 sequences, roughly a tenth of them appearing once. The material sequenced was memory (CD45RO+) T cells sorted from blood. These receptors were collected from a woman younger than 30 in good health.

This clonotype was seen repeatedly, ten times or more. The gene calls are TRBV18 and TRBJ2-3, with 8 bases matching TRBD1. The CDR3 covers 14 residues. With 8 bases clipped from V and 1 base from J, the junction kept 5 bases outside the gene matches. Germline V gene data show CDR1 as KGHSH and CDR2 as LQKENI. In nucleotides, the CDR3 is TGTGCCAGCGGACCGGGACAGGGCACAGATACGCAGTATTTT. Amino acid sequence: CASGPGQGTDTQYF. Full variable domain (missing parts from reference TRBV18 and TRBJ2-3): NAGVMQNPRHLVRRRGQEARLRCSPMKGHSHVYWYRQLPEEGLKFMVYLQKENIIDESGMPKERFSAEFPKEGPSILRIQQVVRGDSAAYFCASGPGQGTDTQYFGPGTRLTVL.

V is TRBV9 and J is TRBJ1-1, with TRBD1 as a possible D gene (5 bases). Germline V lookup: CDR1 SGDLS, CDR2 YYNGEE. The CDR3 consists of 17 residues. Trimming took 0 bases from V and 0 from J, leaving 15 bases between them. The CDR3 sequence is CASSVGGFGALNTEAFF. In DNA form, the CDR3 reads TGTGCCAGCAGCGTAGGGGGTTTCGGGGCCTTGAACACTGAAGCTTTCTTT.

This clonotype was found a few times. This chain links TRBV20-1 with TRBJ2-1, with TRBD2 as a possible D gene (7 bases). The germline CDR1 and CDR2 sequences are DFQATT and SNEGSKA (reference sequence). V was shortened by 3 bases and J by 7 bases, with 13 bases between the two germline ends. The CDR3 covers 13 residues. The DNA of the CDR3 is TGCAGTGCTAGGAGGGAGGGGGGGAATGAGCAGTTCTTC. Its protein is CSARREGGNEQFF.

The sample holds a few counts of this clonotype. Here the CDR3 DNA reads TGTGCCAGCAGTGAACTAGTTGAGCAGTTCTTC. Translated: CASSELVEQFF. This rearrangement joins TRBV2 to TRBJ2-1; D gene uncertain. Germline values: CDR1 SNHLY, CDR2 FYNNEI. V was shortened by 2 bases and J by 9 bases, with 5 bases between the two germline ends. This CDR3 has 11 residues.

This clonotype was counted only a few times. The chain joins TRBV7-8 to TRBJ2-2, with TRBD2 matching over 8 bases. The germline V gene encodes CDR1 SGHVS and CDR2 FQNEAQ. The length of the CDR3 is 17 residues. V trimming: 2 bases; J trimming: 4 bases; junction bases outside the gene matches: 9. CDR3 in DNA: TGTGCCAGCAGCTTACGCGGCGGGACTAGATCCACCGGGGAGCTGTTTTTT. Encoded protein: CASSLRGGTRSTGELFF.

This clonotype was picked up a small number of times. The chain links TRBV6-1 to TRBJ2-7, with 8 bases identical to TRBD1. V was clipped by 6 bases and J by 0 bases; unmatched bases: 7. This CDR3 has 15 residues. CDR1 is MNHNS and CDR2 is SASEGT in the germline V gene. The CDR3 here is CASRVLDRGSYEQYF. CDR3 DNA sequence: TGTGCCAGCAGGGTCCTCGACAGGGGCTCCTACGAGCAGTACTTC.

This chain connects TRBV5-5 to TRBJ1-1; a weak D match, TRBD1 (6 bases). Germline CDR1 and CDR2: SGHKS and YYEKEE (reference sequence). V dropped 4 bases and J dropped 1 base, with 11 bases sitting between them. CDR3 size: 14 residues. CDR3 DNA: TGTGCCAGCAGCCCCGGACAGTCGAACACTGAAGCTTTCTTT. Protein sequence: CASSPGQSNTEAFF.

Here the CDR3 DNA reads TGTGCCAGCAGCCGACGACCAAGCACAGATACGCAGTATTTT. It translates to CASSRRPSTDTQYF. The chain carries TRBV3-1 and TRBJ2-3; D not certain. CDR3 length: 14 amino acids. The V gene's germline CDR1 is LGHDT and CDR2 YNNKEL (reference sequence). Trimming cost V 4 bases and J 0 bases, with 8 bases left between them.

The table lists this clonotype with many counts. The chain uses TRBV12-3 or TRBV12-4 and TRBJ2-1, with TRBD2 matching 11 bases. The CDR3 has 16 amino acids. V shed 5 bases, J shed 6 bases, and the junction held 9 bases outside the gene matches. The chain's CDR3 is CASSPTSGGLTNEQFF. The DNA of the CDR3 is TGTGCCAGCAGTCCCACTAGCGGGGGCCTCACCAATGAGCAGTTCTTC.

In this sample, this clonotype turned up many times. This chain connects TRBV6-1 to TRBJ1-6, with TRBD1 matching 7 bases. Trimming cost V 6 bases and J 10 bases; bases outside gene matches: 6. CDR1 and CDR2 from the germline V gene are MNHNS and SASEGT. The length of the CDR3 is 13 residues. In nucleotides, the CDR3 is TGTGCCAGCAGGCGGACAGGTCAATCACCCCTCCACTTT. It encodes CASRRTGQSPLHF.

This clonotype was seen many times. CDR3 DNA: TGCGCCAGCAGCCAAGGATCAAGCGGAACCTACGAGCAGTACTTC. This gives the protein CASSQGSSGTYEQYF. The gene calls are TRBV4-3 and TRBJ2-7; possible D gene TRBD2, 5 bases. Trimming stripped 1 base from V and 2 bases from J, with 12 bases between. CDR3 size: 15 residues. Germline CDR1 LGHNA, CDR2 YSLEER.

Written as DNA, the CDR3 is TGCAGTGCTAGAGATGGCGCTAGCGACAATGAGCAGTTCTTC. It codes for CSARDGASDNEQFF. The gene calls are TRBV20-1 and TRBJ2-1, with a weak D call TRBD2 (6 bases). The CDR3 length is 14 residues. Looked up from germline, CDR1 is DFQATT and CDR2 is SNEGSKA (reference sequence). V was trimmed by 0 bases and J by 5 bases, leaving 11 bases between them.

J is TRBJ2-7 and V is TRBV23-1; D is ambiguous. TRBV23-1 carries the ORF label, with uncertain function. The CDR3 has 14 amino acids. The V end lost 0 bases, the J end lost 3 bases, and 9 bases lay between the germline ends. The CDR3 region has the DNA TGCGCCAGCAGTCAATCGTGGGCAAGCTACGAGCAGTACTTC. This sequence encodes CASSQSWASYEQYF.

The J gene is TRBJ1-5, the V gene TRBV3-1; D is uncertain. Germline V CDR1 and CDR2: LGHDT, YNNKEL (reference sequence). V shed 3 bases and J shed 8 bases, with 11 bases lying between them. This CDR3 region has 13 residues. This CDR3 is CASSHRPEEPQHF. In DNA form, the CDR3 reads TGTGCCAGCAGCCACAGACCCGAGGAGCCCCAGCATTTT.

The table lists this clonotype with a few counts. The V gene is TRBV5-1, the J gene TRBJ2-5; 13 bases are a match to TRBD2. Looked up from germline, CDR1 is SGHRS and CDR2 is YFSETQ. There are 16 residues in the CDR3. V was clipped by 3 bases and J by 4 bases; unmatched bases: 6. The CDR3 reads CASSWTRLAGGETQYF. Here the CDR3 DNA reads TGCGCCAGCAGCTGGACCCGACTAGCGGGGGGAGAGACCCAGTACTTC. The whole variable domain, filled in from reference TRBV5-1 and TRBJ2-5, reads KAGVTQTPRYLIKTRGQQVTLSCSPISGHRSVSWYQQTPGQGLQFLFEYFSETQRNKGNFPGRFSGRQFSNSRSEMNVSTLELGDSALYLCASSWTRLAGGETQYFGPGTRLLVL.

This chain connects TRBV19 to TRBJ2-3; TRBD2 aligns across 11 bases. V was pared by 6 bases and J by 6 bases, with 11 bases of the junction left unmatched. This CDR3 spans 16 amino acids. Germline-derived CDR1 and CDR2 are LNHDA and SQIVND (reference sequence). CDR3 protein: CASSTGTSGVEDTQYF. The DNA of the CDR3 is TGTGCCAGTAGCACCGGGACTAGCGGAGTGGAGGATACGCAGTATTTT.

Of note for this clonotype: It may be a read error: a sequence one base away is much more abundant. The CDR3 DNA reads as TGTGCCAGCAGCCAAGAGGGCGGCTACACCTTC. It translates to CASSQEGGYTF. The rearrangement joins TRBV3-1 to TRBJ1-2; no clear D gene. The germline gives CDR1 LGHDT, CDR2 YNNKEL (reference sequence). The CDR3 extends over 11 amino acids. Deletions cut 0 bases from V and 8 bases from J, with 4 bases between.

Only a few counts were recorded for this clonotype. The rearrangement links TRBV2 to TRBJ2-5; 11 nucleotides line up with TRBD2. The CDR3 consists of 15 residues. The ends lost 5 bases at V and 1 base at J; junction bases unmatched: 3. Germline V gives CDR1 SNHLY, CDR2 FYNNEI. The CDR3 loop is CASSTLAGGQETQYF. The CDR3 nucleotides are TGTGCCAGCAGTACCCTAGCGGGAGGCCAAGAGACCCAGTACTTC.

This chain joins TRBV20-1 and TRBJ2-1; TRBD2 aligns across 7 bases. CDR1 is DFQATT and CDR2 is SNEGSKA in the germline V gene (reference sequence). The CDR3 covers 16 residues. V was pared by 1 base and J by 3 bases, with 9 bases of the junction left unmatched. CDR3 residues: CSARVGSGDYYNEQFF. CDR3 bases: TGCAGTGCTAGAGTCGGGAGTGGGGACTACTACAATGAGCAGTTCTTC.

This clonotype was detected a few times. The CDR3: CSAAWTGGTEAFF. Written as DNA, the CDR3 is TGCAGTGCCGCCTGGACGGGGGGCACTGAAGCTTTCTTT. The rearrangement links TRBV20-1 to TRBJ1-1; tentatively, D is TRBD1 (5 bases). CDR3 size: 13 residues. The V end was cut by 6 bases, the J end by 4 bases, with 15 bases between. Germline V gene lookup returns CDR1 DFQATT and CDR2 SNEGSKA (reference sequence).

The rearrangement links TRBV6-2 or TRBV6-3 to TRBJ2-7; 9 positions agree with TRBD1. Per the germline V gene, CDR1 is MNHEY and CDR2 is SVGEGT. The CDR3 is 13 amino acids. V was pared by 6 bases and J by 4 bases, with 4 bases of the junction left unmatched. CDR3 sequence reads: CASSGTGIYEQYF. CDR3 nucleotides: TGTGCCAGCAGCGGGACAGGGATTTACGAGCAGTACTTC.

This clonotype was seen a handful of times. The CDR3 region is CASSLDPSSTEAFF. CDR3 nucleotide sequence: TGTGCCAGCAGCTTAGATCCTTCCAGCACTGAAGCTTTCTTT. V is TRBV7-6 and J is TRBJ1-1; D is undetermined. Trimming took 1 base from V and 4 from J, leaving 10 bases between them. Germline assignment: CDR1 SGHVS and CDR2 FNYEAQ. This CDR3 comprises 14 residues. The complete variable domain, with remaining parts taken from reference TRBV7-6 and TRBJ1-1, reads GAGVSQSPRYKVTKRGQDVALRCDPISGHVSLYWYRQALGQGPEFLTYFNYEAQQDKSGLPNDRFSAERPEGSISTLTIQRTEQRDSAMYRCASSLDPSSTEAFFGQGTRLTVV.

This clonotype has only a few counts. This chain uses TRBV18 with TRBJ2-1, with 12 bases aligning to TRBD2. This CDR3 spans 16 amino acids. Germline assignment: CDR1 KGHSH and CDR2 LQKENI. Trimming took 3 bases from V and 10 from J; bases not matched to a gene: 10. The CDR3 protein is CASSPPSGGGSREQFF. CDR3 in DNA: TGTGCCAGCTCACCTCCTAGCGGGGGGGGTTCGCGGGAGCAGTTCTTC. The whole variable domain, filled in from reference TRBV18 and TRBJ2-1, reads NAGVMQNPRHLVRRRGQEARLRCSPMKGHSHVYWYRQLPEEGLKFMVYLQKENIIDESGMPKERFSAEFPKEGPSILRIQQVVRGDSAAYFCASSPPSGGGSREQFFGPGTRLTVL.

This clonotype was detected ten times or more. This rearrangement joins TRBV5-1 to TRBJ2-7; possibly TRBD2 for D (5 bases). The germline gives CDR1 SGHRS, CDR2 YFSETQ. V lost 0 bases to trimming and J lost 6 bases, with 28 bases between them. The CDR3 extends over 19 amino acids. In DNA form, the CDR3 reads TGCGCCAGCAGCTTGGAGTCACGAAAGCACTCTTCCCTGAGGGTCGAGCAGTACTTC. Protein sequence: CASSLESRKHSSLRVEQYF.

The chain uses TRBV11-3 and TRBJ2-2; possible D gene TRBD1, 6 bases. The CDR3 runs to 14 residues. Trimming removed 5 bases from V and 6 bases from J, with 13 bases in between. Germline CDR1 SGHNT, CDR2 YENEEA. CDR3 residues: CASSRGQSSGELFF. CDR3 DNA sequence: TGTGCCAGCAGCAGAGGACAGTCGTCCGGGGAGCTGTTTTTT.

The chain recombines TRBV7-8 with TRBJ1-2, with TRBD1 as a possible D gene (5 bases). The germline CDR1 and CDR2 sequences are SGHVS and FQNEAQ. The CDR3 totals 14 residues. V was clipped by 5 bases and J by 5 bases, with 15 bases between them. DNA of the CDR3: TGTGCCAGCAGCCTAATAGGGACTGGGTATGGCTACACCTTC. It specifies CASSLIGTGYGYTF.

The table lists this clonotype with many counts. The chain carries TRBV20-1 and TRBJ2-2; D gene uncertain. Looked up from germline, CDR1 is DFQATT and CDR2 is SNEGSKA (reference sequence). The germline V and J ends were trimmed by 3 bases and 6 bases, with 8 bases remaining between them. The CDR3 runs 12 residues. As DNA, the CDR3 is TGCAGTGCTAGTCGGCAGCCCGGGGAGCTGTTTTTT. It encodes CSASRQPGELFF.

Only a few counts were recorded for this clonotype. CDR3 region: CASHRGRTKSNEQFF. In nucleotides, the CDR3 is TGTGCCAGCCACAGGGGCAGAACTAAGTCCAATGAGCAGTTCTTC. The chain recombines TRBV6-1 with TRBJ2-1; TRBD1 aligns across 7 bases. V lost 8 bases and J lost 6; bases outside the gene matches: 13. This CDR3 is 15 amino acids long. Germline V gene lookup returns CDR1 MNHNS and CDR2 SASEGT.

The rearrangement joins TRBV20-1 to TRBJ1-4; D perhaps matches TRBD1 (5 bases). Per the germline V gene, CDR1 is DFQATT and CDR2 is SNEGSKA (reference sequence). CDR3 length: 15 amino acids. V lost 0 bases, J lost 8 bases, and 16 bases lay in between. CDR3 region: CSARDSGEGFEKLFF. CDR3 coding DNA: TGCAGTGCTAGAGATTCGGGGGAAGGGTTCGAAAAACTGTTTTTT.

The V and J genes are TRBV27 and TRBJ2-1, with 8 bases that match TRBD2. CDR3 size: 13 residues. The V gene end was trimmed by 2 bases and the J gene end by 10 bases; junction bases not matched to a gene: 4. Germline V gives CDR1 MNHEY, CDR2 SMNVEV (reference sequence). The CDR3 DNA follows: TGTGCCAGCAGTTTAGGTAGCGGGGTGGAGCAGTTCTTC. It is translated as CASSLGSGVEQFF.

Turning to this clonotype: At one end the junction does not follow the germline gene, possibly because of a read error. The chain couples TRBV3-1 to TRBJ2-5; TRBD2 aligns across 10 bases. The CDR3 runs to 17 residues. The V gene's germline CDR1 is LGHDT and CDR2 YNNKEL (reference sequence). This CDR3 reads CATSQFGTSGDQETQYF. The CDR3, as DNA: TGTGCCACCAGCCAATTTGGCACTAGCGGGGATCAAGAGACCCAGTACTTC.

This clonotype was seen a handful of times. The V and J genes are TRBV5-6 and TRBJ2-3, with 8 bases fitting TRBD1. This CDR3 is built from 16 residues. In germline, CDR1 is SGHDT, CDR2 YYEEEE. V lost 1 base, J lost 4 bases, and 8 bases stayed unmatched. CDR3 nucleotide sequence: TGTGCCAGCAGCTTGTTCACAGGGGGTCGGGCAGATACGCAGTATTTT. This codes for CASSLFTGGRADTQYF.